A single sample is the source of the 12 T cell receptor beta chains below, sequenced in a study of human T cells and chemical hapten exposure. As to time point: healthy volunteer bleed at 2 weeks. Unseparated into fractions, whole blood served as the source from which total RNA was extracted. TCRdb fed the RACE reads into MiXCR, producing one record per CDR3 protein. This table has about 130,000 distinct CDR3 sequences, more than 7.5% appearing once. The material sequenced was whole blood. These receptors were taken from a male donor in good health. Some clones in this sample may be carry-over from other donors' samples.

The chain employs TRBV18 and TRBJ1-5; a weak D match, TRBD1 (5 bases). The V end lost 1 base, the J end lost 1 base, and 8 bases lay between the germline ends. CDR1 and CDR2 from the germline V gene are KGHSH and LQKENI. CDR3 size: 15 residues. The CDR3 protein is CASSPLRESNQPQHF. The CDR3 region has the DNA TGTGCCAGCTCACCACTCAGGGAAAGCAATCAGCCCCAGCATTTT.

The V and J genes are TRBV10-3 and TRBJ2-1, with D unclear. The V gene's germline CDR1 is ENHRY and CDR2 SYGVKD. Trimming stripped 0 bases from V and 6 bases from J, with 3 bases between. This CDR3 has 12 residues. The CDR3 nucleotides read TGTGCCATCAGTGAGTCCCCCAATGAGCAGTTCTTC. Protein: CAISESPNEQFF.

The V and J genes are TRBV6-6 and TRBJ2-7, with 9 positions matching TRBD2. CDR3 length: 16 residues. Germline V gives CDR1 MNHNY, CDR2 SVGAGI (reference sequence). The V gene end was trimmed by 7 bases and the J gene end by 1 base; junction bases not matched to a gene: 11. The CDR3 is CASNNIGLASSYEQYF. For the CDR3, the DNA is TGTGCCAGCAATAACATAGGACTAGCGTCTTCCTACGAGCAGTACTTC.

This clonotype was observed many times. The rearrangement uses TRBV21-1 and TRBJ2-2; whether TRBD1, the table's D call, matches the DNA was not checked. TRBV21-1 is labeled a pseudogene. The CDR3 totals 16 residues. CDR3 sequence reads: CASSKRGGAGTGELFF. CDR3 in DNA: TGTGCCAGCAGCAAAAGGGGGGGGGCTGGCACCGGGGAGCTGTTTTTT.

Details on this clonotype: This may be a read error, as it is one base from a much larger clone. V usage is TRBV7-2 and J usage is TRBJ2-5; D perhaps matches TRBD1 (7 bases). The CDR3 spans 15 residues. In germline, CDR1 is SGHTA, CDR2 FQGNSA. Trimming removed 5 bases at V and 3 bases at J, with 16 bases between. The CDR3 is CASSPGGPVKETQYF. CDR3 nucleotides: TGTGCCAGCAGCCCAGGGGGGCCAGTAAAAGAGACCCAGTACTTC.

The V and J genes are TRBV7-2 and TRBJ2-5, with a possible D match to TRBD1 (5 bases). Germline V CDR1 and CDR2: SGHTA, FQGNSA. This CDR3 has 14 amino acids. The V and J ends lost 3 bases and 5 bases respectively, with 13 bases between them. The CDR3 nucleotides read TGTGCCAGCAGCTTTCAGGGATTCGGGGAGACCCAGTACTTC. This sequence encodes CASSFQGFGETQYF. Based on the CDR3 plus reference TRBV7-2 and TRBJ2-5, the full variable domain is GAGVSQSPSNKVTEKGKDVELRCDPISGHTALYWYRQSLGQGLEFLIYFQGNSAPDKSGLPSDRFSAERTGGSVSTLTIQRTQQEDSAVYLCASSFQGFGETQYFGPGTRLLVL.

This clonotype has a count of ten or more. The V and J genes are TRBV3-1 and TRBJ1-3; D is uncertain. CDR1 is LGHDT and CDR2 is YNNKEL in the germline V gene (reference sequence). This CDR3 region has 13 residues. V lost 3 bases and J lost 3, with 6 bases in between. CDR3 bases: TGTGCCAGCAGCCAGATCGGTGGAAACACCATATATTTT. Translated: CASSQIGGNTIYF.

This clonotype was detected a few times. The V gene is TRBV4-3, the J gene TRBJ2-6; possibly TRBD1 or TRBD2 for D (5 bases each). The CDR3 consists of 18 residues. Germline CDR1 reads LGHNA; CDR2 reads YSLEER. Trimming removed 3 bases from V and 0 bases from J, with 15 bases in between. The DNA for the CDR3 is TGCGCCAGCAGCCAGGAAACCGGGGCCTACTCTGGGGCCAACGTCCTGACTTTC. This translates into CASSQETGAYSGANVLTF.

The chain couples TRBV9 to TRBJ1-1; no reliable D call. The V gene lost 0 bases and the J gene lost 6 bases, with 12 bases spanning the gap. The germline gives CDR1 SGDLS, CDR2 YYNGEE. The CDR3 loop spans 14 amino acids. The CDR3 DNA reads TGTGCCAGCAGCGTAGCAACCGGGTCGGCTGAAGCTTTCTTT. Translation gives CASSVATGSAEAFF.

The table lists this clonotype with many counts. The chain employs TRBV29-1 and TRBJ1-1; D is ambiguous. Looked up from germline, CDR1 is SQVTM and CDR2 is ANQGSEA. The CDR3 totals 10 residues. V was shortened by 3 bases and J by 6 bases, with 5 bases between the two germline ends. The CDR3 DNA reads TGCAGCGTTGATGGGGCTGAAGCTTTCTTT. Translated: CSVDGAEAFF.

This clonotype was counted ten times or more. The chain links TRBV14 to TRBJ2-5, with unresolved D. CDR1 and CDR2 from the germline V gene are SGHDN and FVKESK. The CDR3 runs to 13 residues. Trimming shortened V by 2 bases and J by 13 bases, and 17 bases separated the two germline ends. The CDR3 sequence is CASSQKGAPPAYF. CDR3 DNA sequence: TGTGCCAGCAGCCAAAAAGGCGCGCCCCCGGCGTACTTC.

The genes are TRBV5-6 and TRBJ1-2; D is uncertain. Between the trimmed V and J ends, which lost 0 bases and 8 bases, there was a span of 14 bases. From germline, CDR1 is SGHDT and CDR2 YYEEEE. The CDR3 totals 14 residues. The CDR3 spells CASSLASPGRGYTF. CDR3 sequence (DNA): TGTGCCAGCAGCTTGGCAAGCCCCGGGCGAGGCTACACCTTC. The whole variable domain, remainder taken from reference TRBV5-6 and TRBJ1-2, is DAGVTQSPTHLIKTRGQQVTLRCSPKSGHDTVSWYQQALGQGPQFIFQYYEEEERQRGNFPDRFSGHQFPNYSSELNVNALLLGDSALYLCASSLASPGRGYTFGSGTRLTVV.